The 10 T cell receptor beta chains reported below all come from one sample, sequenced in a study of blood T cell repertoires in COVID-19. The assay was immunoSEQ multiplex PCR, and TCRdb's table has in-frame clones only and misses some. The sample lists fewer than 150,000 clones, roughly four fifths occurring once. Sequencing was carried out using peripheral blood. The origin of the receptors is a human donor in a cohort sampled during active COVID-19.

This chain connects TRBV7-9 to TRBJ1-3; the D gene is possibly TRBD1 (5 bases). Trimming removed 5 bases at V and 4 bases at J, with 12 bases between. This CDR3 spans 14 amino acids. Germline values: CDR1 SEHNR, CDR2 FQNEAQ (reference sequence). The CDR3 nucleotides read TGTGCCAGCAGCCCCGAGGGACTCGGAAACACCATATATTTT. This codes for CASSPEGLGNTIYF.

This rearrangement joins TRBV27 to TRBJ2-1, with 9 bases fitting TRBD1. V shed 3 bases and J 2 bases; nucleotides not matched to a gene: 11. Germline V lookup: CDR1 MNHEY, CDR2 SMNVEV (reference sequence). CDR3 size: 18 residues. CDR3 sequence: CASSLSPGQGRAYNEQFF. As DNA, the CDR3 is TGTGCCAGCAGTTTGTCCCCGGGACAGGGACGGGCCTACAATGAGCAGTTCTTC.

This chain uses TRBV4-1 with TRBJ1-2, with no clear D. Germline loops: CDR1 MGHRA, CDR2 YSYEKL. Trimming pared 0 bases from V and 4 bases from J, leaving 12 bases between. This CDR3 has 15 amino acids. The CDR3 bases are TGCGCCAGCAGCCAAGATAGAGGGCAGTTCTATGGCTACACCTTC. It codes for CASSQDRGQFYGYTF.

The V gene is TRBV11-3, the J gene TRBJ2-3, with 8 bases that match TRBD2. Per germline, CDR1 SGHNT and CDR2 YENEEA. With V trimmed by 1 base and J by 4 bases, 4 bases remained unmatched. CDR3 length equals 15 residues. The CDR3 reads CASSLAGGDADTQYF. The CDR3 DNA is TGTGCCAGCAGCTTAGCGGGGGGGGACGCAGATACGCAGTATTTT.

The gene calls are TRBV3-1 (or the pseudogene TRBV3-2) and TRBJ1-2; D remains unclear. V was pared by 0 bases and J by 7 bases, with 6 bases between. Germline V gene sequence: CDR1 LGHDT, CDR2 YNNKEL (reference sequence). This CDR3 is built from 12 residues. CDR3 DNA sequence: TGTGCCAGCAGCCAAGATAGGAGTGGCTACACCTTC. Its translation is CASSQDRSGYTF.

The chain combines TRBV5-5 with TRBJ2-7, with D possibly TRBD1 on 6 matching bases. The CDR3 is 16 residues long. Germline V lookup: CDR1 SGHKS, CDR2 YYEKEE (reference sequence). The ends were cut back, 0 bases at V and 3 bases at J, with 16 bases in the middle. The CDR3 protein is CASSLGAAGTNYEQYF. The CDR3 DNA sequence: TGTGCCAGCAGCTTGGGGGCCGCCGGGACAAACTACGAGCAGTACTTC. Together with reference TRBV5-5 and TRBJ2-7, the CDR3 gives the full variable domain: DAGVTQSPTHLIKTRGQQVTLRCSPISGHKSVSWYQQVLGQGPQFIFQYYEKEERGRGNFPDRFSARQFPNYSSELNVNALLLGDSALYLCASSLGAAGTNYEQYFGPGTRLTVT.

The rearrangement uses TRBV6-1 and TRBJ1-4, with 10 bases identical to TRBD1. This CDR3 spans 16 amino acids. Per the germline V gene, CDR1 is MNHNS and CDR2 is SASEGT. Unmatched junction bases numbered 5, after V lost 1 base and J lost 6 bases. This CDR3 is CASSEGHGTGDEKLFF. DNA for the CDR3: TGTGCCAGCAGTGAAGGGCACGGGACAGGGGATGAAAAACTGTTTTTT.

The chain uses TRBV10-2 and TRBJ2-1, with D possibly being TRBD2 (5 bases). CDR1 is WSHSY, CDR2 SAAADI, per germline. The V end was cut by 4 bases, the J end by 5 bases, with 12 bases between. The CDR3 spans 14 residues. The CDR3 coding sequence is TGCGCCAGCAGTGGGTTAGCGCTCCACAATGAGCAGTTCTTC. Protein: CASSGLALHNEQFF.

This chain links TRBV6-5 with TRBJ2-1; 7 bases line up with TRBD1. The CDR3 has 13 amino acids. The V gene end was trimmed by 4 bases and the J gene end by 6 bases; junction bases not matched to a gene: 3. Germline-derived CDR1 and CDR2 are MNHEY and SVGAGI. The CDR3 reads CASSSRDSNEQFF. For the CDR3, the DNA is TGTGCCAGCAGTTCCCGGGACAGCAATGAGCAGTTCTTC.

This clone came up once. The chain employs TRBV11-2 and TRBJ1-2; TRBD1 might be the D (6 bases). CDR3 length equals 16 residues. The V and J ends lost 0 bases and 4 bases respectively, with 15 bases between them. Germline V gene data show CDR1 as SGHAT and CDR2 as FQNNGV. In DNA form, the CDR3 reads TGTGCCAGCAGCTTAGAACCGGGGGGAGGGGGCTATGGCTACACCTTC. Its translation: CASSLEPGGGGYGYTF.